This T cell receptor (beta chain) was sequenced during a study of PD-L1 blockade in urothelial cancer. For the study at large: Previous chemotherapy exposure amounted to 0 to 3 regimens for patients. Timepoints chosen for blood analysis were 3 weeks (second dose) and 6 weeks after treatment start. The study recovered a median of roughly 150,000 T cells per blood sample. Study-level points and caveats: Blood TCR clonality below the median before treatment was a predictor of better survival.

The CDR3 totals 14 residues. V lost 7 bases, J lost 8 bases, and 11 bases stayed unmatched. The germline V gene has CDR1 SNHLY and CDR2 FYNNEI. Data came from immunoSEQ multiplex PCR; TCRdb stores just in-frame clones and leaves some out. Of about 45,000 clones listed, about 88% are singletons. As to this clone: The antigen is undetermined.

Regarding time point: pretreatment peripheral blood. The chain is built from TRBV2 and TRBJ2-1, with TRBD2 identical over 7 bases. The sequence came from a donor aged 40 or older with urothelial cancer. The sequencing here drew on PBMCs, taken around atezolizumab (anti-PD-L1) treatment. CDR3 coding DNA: TGTGCCAGCACCCCTCGGACTAGTGGCGATGAGCAGTTCTTC. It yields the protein CASTPRTSGDEQFF.